The TCR beta chain under discussion was sequenced for a study of T cells after yellow fever vaccination. Findings and caveats of the study: Compared with primary, the secondary response was weaker and peaked at day 5, not 15. Repertoires sorted by FACS could include abundant clonotypes that are contaminants from the bulk population.

TCRdb re-called the 5' RACE reads through MiXCR, storing one row per CDR3 protein. There are roughly 48,000 distinct CDR3 sequences in the sample; 6.5% to 8% occur only once, and 24% lies in the top ten. As for this clonotype: At one of its ends the junction is not consistent with the germline gene, which may arise from a read error.

Per the germline V gene, CDR1 is MNHNS and CDR2 is SASEGT. The CDR3 loop spans 16 amino acids. The receptor's source is a man between 18 and 29 years old who received the YFV17D yellow fever vaccine. V usage is TRBV6-1 and J usage is TRBJ2-7, with TRBD1 identical over 7 bases. The sample here was CD8+ T cells not binding an NS4B(214-222) dextramer, sorted from PBMCs, taken roughly seven weeks after the first yellow fever vaccination. The CDR3 sequence is CASSNEPGQLLYEQNF. The CDR3, as DNA: TGTGCCAGCAGCAACGAACCGGGACAGCTGCTCTACGAGCAGAACTTC.